This T cell receptor (beta chain) was captured in a study of T cells after yellow fever vaccination. General study findings and limits: Some clonotypes were seen in both the CD4 and the CD8 compartments. These made up a small share and likely arose from convergent recombination. A secondary response was less intense yet reached its peak sooner, at day 5 versus 15. Bulk-population clonotypes that are abundant could appear as contaminants in FACS-sorted repertoires.

This clonotype was observed a handful of times. Its target is not known. Per the germline V gene, CDR1 is DFQATT and CDR2 is SNEGSKA (reference sequence). The CDR3 sequence is 15 residues long. Trimming shortened V by 1 base and J by 9 bases, and 16 bases separated the two germline ends. The TCR cDNA carried a universal primer site and UMIs from 5'RACE template switching. A single record per CDR3 protein comes from TCRdb applying MiXCR to the 5' RACE reads. The table has a few hundred thousand distinct CDR3 sequences, roughly 7% seen once. The chain has TRBV20-1 and TRBJ1-6, with D unclear. This clonotype was obtained from a man aged 18 to 35 who received the YFV17D yellow fever vaccine. Specimen: PBMCs, collected roughly 46 days after the first yellow fever vaccination. CDR3 nucleotide sequence: TGCAGTGCTAGAGTCCCCGGACTCCTACGTTCACCCCTCCACTTT. Its protein product is CSARVPGLLRSPLHF.